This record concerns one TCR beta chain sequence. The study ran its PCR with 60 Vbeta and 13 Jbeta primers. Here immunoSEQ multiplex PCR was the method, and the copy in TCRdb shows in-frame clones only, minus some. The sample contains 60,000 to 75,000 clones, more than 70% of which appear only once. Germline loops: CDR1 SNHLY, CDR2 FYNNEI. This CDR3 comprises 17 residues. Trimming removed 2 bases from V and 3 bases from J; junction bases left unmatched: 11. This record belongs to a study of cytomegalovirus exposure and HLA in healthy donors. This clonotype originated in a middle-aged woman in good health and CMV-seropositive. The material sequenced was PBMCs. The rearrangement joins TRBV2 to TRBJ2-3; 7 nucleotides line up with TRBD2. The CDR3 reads CASSELVGGGATDTQYF. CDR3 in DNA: TGTGCCAGCAGTGAACTTGTTGGCGGGGGTGCAACAGATACGCAGTATTTT.